The table lists the clone carrying this T cell receptor beta chain with many counts. Its antigen is not identified. A second 7 to 11 cycle PCR used barcoded and J-beta primers. MiXCR was run by TCRdb on the 5' RACE reads, yielding one entry per CDR3 protein. The sample consists of 1.5 million to 2 million distinct CDR3 sequences, approximately 30% of them appearing once. V dropped 1 base and J dropped 0 bases, with 10 bases sitting between them. CDR1 is DFQATT, CDR2 SNEGSKA, per germline (reference sequence). The CDR3 consists of 15 residues. This entry belongs to a study of blood T cells in healthy people across ages. Findings of the study overall: Bulk PBMC profiling left naive and antigen-experienced comparisons inconclusive.

Aged roughly 6 to 90, donors were systemically healthy Caucasians from Russia. The chain uses TRBV20-1 and TRBJ2-1; D gene ambiguous. The sequenced sample was blood. This clonotype was sampled from a woman aged 30 to 39 in good health. The CDR3 is CSARVQISSYNEQFF. The CDR3 nucleotides are TGCAGTGCTAGAGTCCAGATAAGCTCCTACAATGAGCAGTTCTTC.